Below, 19 T cell receptor beta chains from the same sample are listed, as sequenced in a study of blood T cells in healthy people across ages. Alongside a J-beta primer mix, a sample-barcoded 5' primer served in a second PCR lasting about 7 to 12 cycles. TCRdb analysed the 5' RACE reads with MiXCR anew, one entry per CDR3 protein. The sample shows approximately 1.5 million distinct CDR3 sequences, about 35% of them seen only once. Sequenced material: blood. The origin of the receptors is a woman in her twenties or thirties in good health.

The chain recombines TRBV5-1 with TRBJ2-1, with D possibly TRBD1 on 5 matching bases. Trimming removed 6 bases from V and 2 bases from J, with 9 bases in between. CDR1 and CDR2 from the germline V gene are SGHRS and YFSETQ. The length of the CDR3 is 13 residues. This CDR3 reads CASIPDTYNEQFF. The CDR3 nucleotides read TGCGCCAGCATCCCGGACACCTACAATGAGCAGTTCTTC.

Comments on this clonotype: Possible read error: a much larger clone is one base away. The chain links TRBV4-1 to TRBJ2-6; tentatively, D is TRBD1 (5 bases). This CDR3 is 14 amino acids long. Germline-derived CDR1 and CDR2 are MGHRA and YSYEKL. This chain's CDR3 is CASSLPSGANVPTF. Here the CDR3 DNA reads TGCGCCAGCAGCCTTCCTTCTGGGGCCAACGTCCCGACTTTC.

The chain combines TRBV6-5 with TRBJ1-4; 7 positions match TRBD1. With V trimmed by 6 bases and J by 8 bases, 12 bases remained unmatched. Germline CDR1 and CDR2: MNHEY and SVGAGI. The CDR3 covers 15 residues. The CDR3 protein is CASSPSEGQYEKLFF. For the CDR3, the DNA is TGTGCCAGCAGCCCCTCAGAGGGACAGTACGAAAAACTGTTTTTT.

J is TRBJ2-1 and V is TRBV5-4; no clear D. The CDR3 contains 15 residues. Per the germline V gene, CDR1 is SGHNT and CDR2 is YYREEE (reference sequence). V dropped 4 bases and J dropped 9 bases, with 20 bases sitting between them. The CDR3 is CASSHQLGSFIEQFF. The CDR3 DNA follows: TGTGCCAGCAGCCATCAGTTAGGGTCGTTCATTGAGCAGTTCTTC.

The genes are TRBV4-2 and TRBJ1-2; D gene ambiguous. With 0 bases removed from V and 2 bases from J, the gap between germline ends came to 13 bases. Germline V gene sequence: CDR1 LGHNA, CDR2 YNFKEQ. This CDR3 contains 16 residues. In DNA, the CDR3 is TGTGCCAGCAGCCAAGAAGGAGCTGCATCAAACTATGGCTACACCTTC. Its translation is CASSQEGAASNYGYTF.

The V and J genes are TRBV20-1 and TRBJ2-6; D is uncertain. The CDR3 runs to 16 residues. V was shortened by 3 bases and J by 9 bases, with 21 bases between the two germline ends. Germline CDR1 and CDR2: DFQATT and SNEGSKA (reference sequence). CDR3 region: CSASQTPWDEDNVLTF. The CDR3 DNA follows: TGCAGTGCTAGTCAAACGCCGTGGGATGAGGACAACGTCCTGACTTTC.

The chain joins TRBV6-6 to TRBJ1-5; TRBD1 might be the D (6 bases). The CDR3 sequence is 14 residues long. Per the germline V gene, CDR1 is MNHNY and CDR2 is SVGAGI (reference sequence). V was trimmed by 7 bases and J by 3 bases, leaving 13 bases between them. CDR3 sequence: CASTKQGDNQPQHF. CDR3 sequence (DNA): TGTGCCAGCACCAAACAGGGTGACAATCAGCCCCAGCATTTT.

V and J are TRBV7-9 and TRBJ2-2; D perhaps matches TRBD2 (6 bases). The CDR3 loop spans 15 amino acids. V lost 5 bases, J lost 4 bases, and 14 bases lay in between. The germline CDR1 and CDR2 sequences are SEHNR and FQNEAQ (reference sequence). The CDR3 loop reads CASSPTGGSTGELFF. The CDR3 DNA is TGTGCCAGCAGCCCCACCGGGGGAAGCACCGGGGAGCTGTTTTTT. The full variable domain, its missing parts supplied by reference TRBV7-9 and TRBJ2-2, is DTGVSQNPRHKITKRGQNVTFRCDPISEHNRLYWYRQTLGQGPEFLTYFQNEAQLEKSRLLSDRFSAERPKGSFSTLEIQRTEQGDSAMYLCASSPTGGSTGELFFGEGSRLTVL.

This sequence joins TRBV4-1 and TRBJ2-2, with TRBD1 matching 9 bases. Germline CDR1 is MGHRA and CDR2 is YSYEKL. This CDR3 is 16 amino acids long. The V and J ends lost 4 bases and 6 bases, in that order; junction bases with no gene match: 9. The CDR3 bases are TGCGCCAGCAGCCCAGGGGGACAGGGCCCGGCCGGGGAGCTGTTTTTT. Translating gives CASSPGGQGPAGELFF.

This clonotype was observed many times. V is TRBV6-6 and J is TRBJ2-4; D remains unclear. V was shortened by 2 bases and J by 9 bases, with 5 bases between the two germline ends. Germline loops: CDR1 MNHNY, CDR2 SVGAGI (reference sequence). The CDR3 contains 11 residues. CDR3 DNA: TGTGCCAGCAGTTACGAGCTCATTCAGTACTTC. Protein product: CASSYELIQYF.

CDR3 coding DNA: TGTGCCAGCAGCTTAGAGGTGGGCTGGGACTATGGCTACACCTTC. Translated, it gives CASSLEVGWDYGYTF. The V gene is TRBV7-9, the J gene TRBJ1-2; D is undetermined. The CDR3 has 15 amino acids. CDR1 and CDR2 (germline): SEHNR, FQNEAQ (reference sequence). V lost 1 base and J lost 3, with 12 bases in between.

The chain's CDR3 is CATRRRDQVDYGYTF. CDR3 nucleotide sequence: TGTGCCACCAGAAGAAGGGACCAAGTCGACTATGGCTACACCTTC. The rearrangement links TRBV15 to TRBJ1-2, with D possibly TRBD1 on 5 matching bases. In germline, CDR1 is LNHNV, CDR2 YYDKDF (reference sequence). The CDR3 loop spans 15 amino acids. The germline V and J ends were trimmed by 6 bases and 3 bases, with 17 bases remaining between them.

The chain links TRBV5-4 to TRBJ2-7; TRBD2 agrees at 9 bases. Germline V gives CDR1 SGHNT, CDR2 YYREEE (reference sequence). V dropped 0 bases and J dropped 7; count of bases not matched to a gene: 8. This CDR3 comprises 15 residues. As DNA, the CDR3 is TGTGCCAGCAGCTTGGATCTGCGGGAGGGGGCTGAGCAGTACTTC. This codes for CASSLDLREGAEQYF.

J is TRBJ2-1 and V is TRBV10-3; D uncertain. The CDR3 runs 14 residues. Germline-derived CDR1 and CDR2 are ENHRY and SYGVKD. The V and J ends lost 0 bases and 1 base respectively, with 4 bases between them. Written as DNA, the CDR3 is TGTGCCATCAGTGAGTCGTCTTCCTACAATGAGCAGTTCTTC. It yields the protein CAISESSSYNEQFF.

This clonotype was seen more than once but under ten times. This rearrangement joins TRBV20-1 to TRBJ2-1; 9 nucleotides match TRBD1. V dropped 4 bases and J dropped 4; count of bases not matched to a gene: 5. This CDR3 is built from 14 residues. The germline V gene encodes CDR1 DFQATT and CDR2 SNEGSKA (reference sequence). CDR3 in amino acids: CSANRQGGYNEQFF. The CDR3 DNA sequence: TGCAGTGCTAACCGACAGGGGGGATACAATGAGCAGTTCTTC.

The CDR3 nucleotides are TGTGCCAGCAGCTTAGGCCTCGCGATGGGGGAGCTGTTTTTT. Encoded protein: CASSLGLAMGELFF. This rearrangement joins TRBV11-3 to TRBJ2-2; no clear D gene. CDR3 length: 14 residues. V was shortened by 1 base and J by 8 bases, with 11 bases between the two germline ends. Germline CDR1 and CDR2: SGHNT and YENEEA.

This sequence joins TRBV27 and TRBJ2-5, with D unclear. The J call may be faulty, since TRBJ2-7 better matches the DNA end. The CDR3 has 13 residues. CDR1 and CDR2 from the germline V gene are MNHEY and SMNVEV (reference sequence). CDR3 sequence (DNA): TGTGCCAGCAGCCAATCCACCTTTTCCGAGCAGTACTTC. Translated, it gives CASSQSTFSEQYF.

This clonotype was counted a few times. The V call is TRBV6-9, the J call TRBJ2-5, with D unclear. The V and J ends lost 6 bases and 5 bases respectively, with 16 bases between them. The CDR3 is 14 residues long. In germline, CDR1 is MNHGY, CDR2 SVAAGI. The CDR3 region is CASSSGPPWETQYF. The CDR3 bases are TGTGCCAGCAGCTCCGGGCCCCCCTGGGAGACCCAGTACTTC.

This clonotype was seen a few times. The gene calls are TRBV5-1 and TRBJ1-2; a weak D match, TRBD1 (5 bases). Trimming took 4 bases from V and 6 from J, leaving 13 bases between them. Germline V gene lookup returns CDR1 SGHRS and CDR2 YFSETQ. CDR3 length: 13 residues. The chain's CDR3 is CASSIQPGDGYTF. CDR3 sequence (DNA): TGCGCCAGCAGCATACAACCGGGGGATGGCTACACCTTC. The variable domain in full, completed from reference TRBV5-1 and TRBJ1-2, reads KAGVTQTPRYLIKTRGQQVTLSCSPISGHRSVSWYQQTPGQGLQFLFEYFSETQRNKGNFPGRFSGRQFSNSRSEMNVSTLELGDSALYLCASSIQPGDGYTFGSGTRLTVV.